Below, one T cell receptor (beta chain) is given with its context. The sample comes from a study of blood T cell repertoires in COVID-19. Produced via immunoSEQ multiplex PCR; TCRdb's table is partial and in-frame only. The table lists about 310,000 clones, 87% of them singletons. The J segment lost 4 bases and the V segment lost 6 bases, leaving 9 bases of the junction unmatched. The CDR3 contains 15 residues. CDR1 is MDHEN and CDR2 is SYDVKM in the germline V gene. The J gene is TRBJ1-2, the V gene TRBV28; 9 positions match TRBD1. The TCR was taken from a man aged 45-60 years with active or convalescent COVID-19. Source material: peripheral blood. Written as DNA, the CDR3 is TGTGCCAGCAGCTTCGGGACAGGGTCCCGCTATGGCTACACCTTC. The encoded protein is CASSFGTGSRYGYTF.